This entry describes one T cell receptor (beta chain). The sample originates from a study of blood T cell repertoires in COVID-19. Looking at the study overall: T cells, B-cell-depleted T cells, or PBMCs provided the cDNA or gDNA that served as material.

Cohort 3 recovery required two negative PCRs, clearance, or symptom resolution. Under the authors' procedure: Reference gene primer amplification in the assay estimated nucleated cell counts. Using immunoSEQ multiplex PCR, the repertoire was profiled, and TCRdb retains in-frame clones only, with some absent. V, J and clone size reflect that table, while D and trimming were determined from the DNA. The sample consists of fewer than 450,000 clones, less than 90% of them appearing once. The TCR was taken from a woman aged 25 to 39 who had recovered from COVID-19. Sequences were obtained from PBMCs or T cells enriched from blood (not recorded which).

CDR3 sequence reads: CASSVGEGEKLFF. The CDR3 bases are TGTGCCAGCAGTGTTGGGGAGGGTGAAAAACTGTTTTTT. The gene calls are TRBV2 and TRBJ1-4, with D unresolved. The V and J ends lost 4 bases and 7 bases respectively, with 10 bases between them. CDR1 is SNHLY, CDR2 FYNNEI, per germline. The CDR3 runs to 13 residues.